This record concerns one T cell receptor (beta chain) sequence. Its antigen is still unknown. From its re-call of the 5' RACE reads, TCRdb lists each CDR3 protein once, without DNA. The specimen's table records about 160,000 distinct CDR3 sequences. The data were obtained in a study of monozygotic twins with inflammatory bowel disease. Overall study findings and caveats: The co-twins with IBD showed lower TCRbeta diversity (inverse Simpson) than their healthy siblings. Among IBD patients, fewer clonotypes were shared with others than among healthy twins, especially with disease activity.

This TCR derives from a human donor with ulcerative colitis or Crohn's disease, or a healthy co-twin of an affected twin (not recorded which). Material for sequencing was blood.

Here the CDR3 reads CASSFGGGYNEQFF. The V and J genes are TRBV11-2 and TRBJ2-1; TCRdb lists TRBD2, though no DNA is available to test this call. CDR3 length: 14 amino acids. Germline assignment: CDR1 SGHAT and CDR2 FQNNGV.